The 2 T cell receptor beta chains below were found in one sample sequenced in a study of beta chain features in type 1 diabetes. Broader study findings: All four CD4+ subsets of Type 1 diabetes patients contained TCRB CDR3s that were moderately but significantly shorter.

For these TCRs, the target antigens are not known. The investigators reverse transcribed all of the isolated RNA, so they sequenced expressed TCRB transcripts. Data came from immunoSEQ multiplex PCR; TCRdb stores just in-frame clones and leaves some out. The profile shows 600,000 to 700,000 clones, approximately 13% of them singletons. Sequences were obtained from naive CD4+ T cells from blood. Receptor source: a man aged 30-40 years with type 1 diabetes.

CDR3 loop: CASSEDRVNEKLFF. CDR3 coding DNA: TGTGCCAGTAGTGAGGACAGGGTAAATGAAAAACTGTTTTTT. The genes are TRBV19 and TRBJ1-4; 8 bases agree with TRBD1. The germline gives CDR1 LNHDA, CDR2 SQIVND (reference sequence). CDR3 length: 14 residues. Losses at the gene ends were 5 bases for V and 5 bases for J; bases not matched to a gene: 4.

V is TRBV6-5 and J is TRBJ2-7; D is perhaps TRBD1 (7 bases). The CDR3 is 12 amino acids. Trimming pared 6 bases from V and 6 bases from J, leaving 12 bases between. Germline loops: CDR1 MNHEY, CDR2 SVGAGI. The CDR3 is CASSNRGGEQYF. The DNA of the CDR3 is TGTGCCAGCAGCAACAGGGGAGGCGAGCAGTACTTC.